This T cell receptor beta chain was sequenced during a study of blood T cell repertoires in COVID-19. Study-wide context: Collection of acute and convalescent COVID-19 samples took place in the United States, Italy and Spain.

With 5 bases clipped from V and 3 bases from J, the junction kept 12 bases outside the gene matches. The CDR3 length is 18 residues. Germline loops: CDR1 SEHNR, CDR2 FQNEAQ (reference sequence). In terms of age and location, participants ranged from roughly 18 to 95 years and lived in 24 US areas. Assignments of participants to cohorts depended upon their own reported clinical history. Per the study methods: Scientists estimated how many nucleated cells there were by amplifying reference gene primers. Repertoires were generated with immunoSEQ multiplex PCR, while TCRdb's copy carries only in-frame clones and drops some. The DNA was the basis for D and trimming; V, J and clone size are from that table. Of about 220,000 clones in the sample, 88% were seen once.

Source material: PBMCs or T cells enriched from blood (not recorded which). This sequence originates from a woman aged 25 to 39 who had recovered from COVID-19. The genes are TRBV7-9 and TRBJ2-1; TRBD2 matches 11 bases. CDR3 sequence (DNA): TGTGCCAGCAGCAGTCCAAGTCGACTAGCGGGGCTCTACAATGAGCAGTTCTTC. Its protein product is CASSSPSRLAGLYNEQFF.